This T cell receptor beta chain was sequenced in a study of blood T cell repertoires in COVID-19. Study in general: PBMCs, B-cell-depleted T cells, or T cells provided the cDNA or gDNA that made up the material.

The method was immunoSEQ multiplex PCR; TCRdb's version includes in-frame clones alone and lacks a portion of them. The sample carries some 38,000 clones, approximately 90% recorded once. The CDR3 has 14 amino acids. The germline gives CDR1 SGHVS, CDR2 FQNEAQ. With 5 bases clipped from V and 5 bases from J, the junction kept 5 bases outside the gene matches. Sample: peripheral blood. The TCR was taken from a woman in her 30s in a cohort sampled during active COVID-19. J is TRBJ1-2 and V is TRBV7-8; TRBD1 matches at 10 bases. As DNA, the CDR3 is TGTGCCAGCAGCCCTTGGGACAGGGGATATGGCTACACCTTC. As protein: CASSPWDRGYGYTF.